This T cell receptor (beta chain) was sequenced in a study of T cell responses to AZD1222 COVID-19 vaccine. Study-level results: All repertoire sampling was performed exclusively after the peak T cell response. With dominance at 160-218 and 743-854, vaccine-associated CD4 TCRs spanned spike. It was only a handful of AZD1222 recipients who were seropositive at baseline. Possibly, clonal diversity was underestimated; donors were largely white British and included more females.

Remarks on this clone: The target antigen is unknown.

Using immunoSEQ multiplex PCR, the repertoire was profiled, and TCRdb retains in-frame clones only, with some absent. Among over 110,000 clones listed, around 93% were seen once. Germline V gene lookup returns CDR1 SGHRS and CDR2 YFSETQ. V was cut by 2 bases and J by 4 bases, with 7 bases left in between. The CDR3 runs 12 residues. The receptor comes from an adult in good health. This sequence joins TRBV5-1 and TRBJ2-7; D is possibly TRBD1 (5 bases). This specimen was peripheral blood, taken on day 0 of AZD1222 vaccination. The CDR3 here is CASSFAGYEQYF. CDR3 DNA: TGCGCCAGCAGCTTTGCAGGGTACGAGCAGTACTTC.